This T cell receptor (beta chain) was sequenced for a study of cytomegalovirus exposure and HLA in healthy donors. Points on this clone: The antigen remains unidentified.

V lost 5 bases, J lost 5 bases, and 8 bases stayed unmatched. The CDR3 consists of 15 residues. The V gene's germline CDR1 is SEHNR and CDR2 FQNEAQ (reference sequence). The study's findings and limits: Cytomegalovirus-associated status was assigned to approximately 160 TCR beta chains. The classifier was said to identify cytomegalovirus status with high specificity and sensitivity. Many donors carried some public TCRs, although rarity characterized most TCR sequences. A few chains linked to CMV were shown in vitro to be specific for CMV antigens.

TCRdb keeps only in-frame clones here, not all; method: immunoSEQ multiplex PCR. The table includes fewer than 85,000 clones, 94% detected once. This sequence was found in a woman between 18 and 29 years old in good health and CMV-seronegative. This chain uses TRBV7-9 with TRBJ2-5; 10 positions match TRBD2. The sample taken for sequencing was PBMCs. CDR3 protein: CASSTSGGVGETQYF. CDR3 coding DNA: TGTGCCAGCAGCACCAGCGGGGGGGTCGGGGAGACCCAGTACTTC.